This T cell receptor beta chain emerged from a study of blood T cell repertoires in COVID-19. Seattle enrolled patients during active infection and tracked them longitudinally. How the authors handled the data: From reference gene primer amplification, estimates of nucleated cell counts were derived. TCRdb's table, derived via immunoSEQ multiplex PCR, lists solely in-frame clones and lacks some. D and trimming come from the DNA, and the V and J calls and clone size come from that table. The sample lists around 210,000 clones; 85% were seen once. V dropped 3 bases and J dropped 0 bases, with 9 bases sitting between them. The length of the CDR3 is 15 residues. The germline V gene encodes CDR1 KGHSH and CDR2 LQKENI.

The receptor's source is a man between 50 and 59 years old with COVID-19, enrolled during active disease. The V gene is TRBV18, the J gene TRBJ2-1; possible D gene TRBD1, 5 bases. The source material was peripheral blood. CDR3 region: CASSPLGPSYNEQFF. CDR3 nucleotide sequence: TGTGCCAGCTCACCCCTGGGGCCCTCCTACAATGAGCAGTTCTTC.